This is a list of T cell receptor beta chains from one sample in a study of blood T cell repertoires in COVID-19. Clones were read by immunoSEQ multiplex PCR, and TCRdb kept only the in-frame ones, dropping some. Of 150,000 to 200,000 clones in the sample, 85% to 90% are singletons; the top ten hold roughly 7.3%. The sequenced sample consisted of peripheral blood. The receptors were gathered from a woman of 80 years or more in a cohort sampled during active or convalescent COVID-19. Both conserved end residues are part of each CDR3. The D gene is left open where the match is weak. Clone size, where shown, is once, few, many, or a class for clones that have expanded.

clone size: NA; V gene: TRBV19; D gene: TRBD1; J gene: TRBJ2-1; CDR3 protein: CASSMGQGRYNEQFF; CDR3 DNA: TGTGCCAGTAGTATGGGACAGGGAAGGTACAATGAGCAGTTCTTC
clone size: few; V gene: TRBV9; D gene: NA; J gene: TRBJ2-2; CDR3 protein: CASSAGTPNTGELFF; CDR3 DNA: TGTGCCAGCAGCGCAGGGACACCGAACACCGGGGAGCTGTTTTTT
clone size: NA; V gene: TRBV5-1; D gene: TRBD1; J gene: TRBJ1-2; CDR3 protein: CASSPNPTGNYGYTF; CDR3 DNA: TGCGCCAGCAGCCCAAATCCGACAGGGAACTATGGCTACACCTTC
clone size: NA; V gene: TRBV5-4; D gene: TRBD2; J gene: TRBJ2-4; CDR3 protein: CASSFLGLAGGGSIQYF; CDR3 DNA: TGTGCCAGCAGCTTTCTCGGACTAGCGGGAGGGGGGTCGATTCAGTACTTC
clone size: NA; V gene: TRBV6-5; D gene: TRBD1; J gene: TRBJ2-3; CDR3 protein: CASTQGVGDTQYF; CDR3 DNA: TGTGCCAGCACCCAGGGGGTCGGGGATACGCAGTATTTT
clone size: NA; V gene: TRBV15; D gene: TRBD1; J gene: TRBJ1-5; CDR3 protein: CATSRGQGVGNQPQHF; CDR3 DNA: TGTGCCACCAGCAGAGGACAGGGTGTAGGCAATCAGCCCCAGCATTTT
clone size: NA; V gene: TRBV18; D gene: TRBD1; J gene: TRBJ2-5; CDR3 protein: CASSRTGRQETQYF; CDR3 DNA: TGTGCCAGCTCCAGGACAGGGAGGCAAGAGACCCAGTACTTC
clone size: NA; V gene: TRBV9; D gene: NA; J gene: TRBJ2-1; CDR3 protein: CASSALAGNYNEQFF; CDR3 DNA: TGTGCCAGCAGCGCCCTGGCGGGGAACTACAATGAGCAGTTCTTC
clone size: NA; V gene: TRBV4-2; D gene: NA; J gene: TRBJ1-1; CDR3 protein: CASSQDPLPQGAAEAFF; CDR3 DNA: TGTGCCAGCAGCCAAGACCCCCTCCCACAGGGCGCAGCTGAAGCTTTCTTT
clone size: NA; V gene: TRBV18; D gene: TRBD2; J gene: TRBJ2-3; CDR3 protein: CASSPPSSGGPDTQYF; CDR3 DNA: TGTGCCAGCTCACCACCGTCCTCGGGGGGACCAGATACGCAGTATTTT
clone size: few; V gene: TRBV7-9; D gene: NA; J gene: TRBJ1-1; CDR3 protein: CASSLLGSTEAFF; CDR3 DNA: TGTGCCAGCAGCTTACTCGGTAGCACTGAAGCTTTCTTT
clone size: NA; V gene: TRBV27; D gene: TRBD1; J gene: TRBJ2-7; CDR3 protein: CASSLETGGFEQYF; CDR3 DNA: TGTGCCAGCAGTTTAGAGACAGGGGGCTTCGAGCAGTACTTC
clone size: NA; V gene: TRBV12-5; D gene: NA; J gene: TRBJ2-5; CDR3 protein: CASGLGSRETQYF; CDR3 DNA: TGTGCTAGTGGTTTGGGTAGCCGAGAGACCCAGTACTTC
clone size: NA; V gene: TRBV24-1; D gene: NA; J gene: TRBJ1-1; CDR3 protein: CATSDLMADEAFF; CDR3 DNA: TGTGCCACCAGTGATTTGATGGCAGATGAAGCTTTCTTT
clone size: NA; V gene: TRBV7-7; D gene: TRBD1; J gene: TRBJ2-1; CDR3 protein: CASSWGQGNEQFF; CDR3 DNA: TGTGCTAGCAGCTGGGGACAGGGGAATGAGCAGTTCTTC
clone size: once; V gene: TRBV28; D gene: NA; J gene: TRBJ1-4; CDR3 protein: CASSPPGKGTPNEKLFF; CDR3 DNA: TGTGCCAGCAGTCCCCCAGGGAAAGGGACTCCTAATGAAAAACTGTTTTTT
clone size: once; V gene: TRBV11-3; D gene: NA; J gene: TRBJ2-1; CDR3 protein: CASTGRARNNEQFF; CDR3 DNA: TGTGCCAGCACGGGCAGGGCTAGGAACAATGAGCAGTTCTTC
clone size: NA; V gene: TRBV7-6; D gene: NA; J gene: TRBJ2-7; CDR3 protein: CASSPDLEGEQYF; CDR3 DNA: TGTGCCAGCAGCCCCGACTTAGAGGGCGAGCAGTACTTC
clone size: NA; V gene: TRBV5-4; D gene: TRBD2; J gene: TRBJ2-1; CDR3 protein: CASSLVLAGTNEQFF; CDR3 DNA: TGTGCCAGCAGCTTGGTTCTAGCGGGGACTAATGAGCAGTTCTTC
clone size: NA; V gene: TRBV9; D gene: TRBD2; J gene: TRBJ2-2; CDR3 protein: CASSVDKRGVNTGELFF; CDR3 DNA: TGTGCCAGCAGCGTAGATAAGCGGGGGGTGAACACCGGGGAGCTGTTTTTT
clone size: NA; V gene: TRBV7-9; D gene: NA; J gene: TRBJ2-1; CDR3 protein: CASSFLALGSYNEQFF; CDR3 DNA: TGTGCCAGCAGCTTCTTAGCACTAGGGTCCTACAATGAGCAGTTCTTC
clone size: NA; V gene: TRBV3-1/TRBV3-2; D gene: TRBD2; J gene: TRBJ2-1; CDR3 protein: CASSQEGLAGGNEQFF; CDR3 DNA: TGTGCCAGCAGCCAAGAAGGACTAGCGGGAGGGAATGAGCAGTTCTTC
clone size: NA; V gene: TRBV3-1/TRBV3-2; D gene: TRBD1; J gene: TRBJ1-2; CDR3 protein: CASSQTGAYGYTF; CDR3 DNA: TGTGCCAGCAGCCAGACAGGGGCCTATGGCTACACCTTC
clone size: NA; V gene: TRBV7-2; D gene: TRBD2; J gene: TRBJ2-5; CDR3 protein: CASSLSLGLAGGRGETQYF; CDR3 DNA: TGTGCCAGCAGCTTAAGTTTAGGACTAGCGGGGGGCAGGGGGGAGACCCAGTACTTC
clone size: NA; V gene: TRBV14; D gene: NA; J gene: TRBJ2-1; CDR3 protein: CASSQFYRGEQFF; CDR3 DNA: TGTGCCAGCAGCCAATTCTACCGGGGTGAGCAGTTCTTC
clone size: NA; V gene: TRBV10-3; D gene: TRBD1; J gene: TRBJ2-7; CDR3 protein: CAISEQGDPLEQYF; CDR3 DNA: TGTGCCATCAGTGAACAGGGGGACCCCCTCGAGCAGTACTTC
clone size: NA; V gene: TRBV2; D gene: NA; J gene: TRBJ2-3; CDR3 protein: CASRGGAVDTQYF; CDR3 DNA: TGTGCCAGCAGGGGGGGGGCGGTAGATACGCAGTATTTT
clone size: NA; V gene: TRBV5-1; D gene: NA; J gene: TRBJ2-3; CDR3 protein: CASSLVGGDTDTQYF; CDR3 DNA: TGCGCCAGCAGCTTGGTTGGCGGGGACACAGATACGCAGTATTTT
clone size: NA; V gene: TRBV3-1/TRBV3-2; D gene: NA; J gene: TRBJ1-1; CDR3 protein: CASSQRELNTEAFF; CDR3 DNA: TGTGCCAGCAGCCAACGAGAATTGAACACTGAAGCTTTCTTT
clone size: NA; V gene: TRBV6-2/TRBV6-3; D gene: NA; J gene: TRBJ2-1; CDR3 protein: CASSYIERAHNEQFF; CDR3 DNA: TGTGCCAGCAGTTATATCGAGCGAGCCCACAATGAGCAGTTCTTC
clone size: NA; V gene: TRBV11-2; D gene: TRBD1; J gene: TRBJ1-2; CDR3 protein: CASRDRHYGYTF; CDR3 DNA: TGTGCCAGCAGGGACAGGCATTATGGCTACACCTTC
clone size: few; V gene: TRBV12-3/TRBV12-4; D gene: NA; J gene: TRBJ2-1; CDR3 protein: CASSYTSGEQFF; CDR3 DNA: TGTGCCAGCAGCTATACATCGGGTGAGCAGTTCTTC
clone size: NA; V gene: TRBV7-8; D gene: NA; J gene: TRBJ2-3; CDR3 protein: CASSARETRWDTQYF; CDR3 DNA: TGTGCCAGCAGCGCCCGGGAGACTAGGTGGGATACGCAGTATTTT
clone size: NA; V gene: TRBV28; D gene: TRBD2; J gene: TRBJ2-7; CDR3 protein: CASSLTGMASGGPEQYF; CDR3 DNA: TGTGCCAGCAGTTTAACCGGTATGGCTAGCGGGGGGCCAGAGCAGTACTTC
clone size: NA; V gene: TRBV27; D gene: TRBD2; J gene: TRBJ2-1; CDR3 protein: CASSPNGASGSSNEQFF; CDR3 DNA: TGTGCCAGCAGCCCAAACGGGGCTAGCGGGAGTTCCAATGAGCAGTTCTTC
clone size: once; V gene: TRBV5-1; D gene: TRBD1; J gene: TRBJ1-3; CDR3 protein: CASSLETGGRIGSGNTIYF; CDR3 DNA: TGCGCCAGCAGCTTGGAAACAGGGGGCAGAATTGGCTCTGGAAACACCATATATTTT
clone size: NA; V gene: TRBV6-5; D gene: NA; J gene: TRBJ2-2; CDR3 protein: CASYMGAANTGELFF; CDR3 DNA: TGTGCCAGCTATATGGGAGCCGCGAACACCGGGGAGCTGTTTTTT
clone size: NA; V gene: TRBV18; D gene: TRBD2; J gene: TRBJ2-7; CDR3 protein: CASSPPGGYEQYF; CDR3 DNA: TGTGCCAGCTCCCCCCCGGGGGGTTACGAGCAGTACTTC
clone size: NA; V gene: TRBV5-1; D gene: NA; J gene: TRBJ1-5; CDR3 protein: CASSLAGNQPQHF; CDR3 DNA: TGCGCCAGCAGCTTGGCCGGCAATCAGCCCCAGCATTTT
clone size: NA; V gene: TRBV3-1/TRBV3-2; D gene: NA; J gene: TRBJ1-3; CDR3 protein: CASSPMRLSGNTIYF; CDR3 DNA: TGTGCCAGCAGCCCAATGAGACTCTCTGGAAACACCATATATTTT
clone size: NA; V gene: TRBV29-1; D gene: NA; J gene: TRBJ2-7; CDR3 protein: CSVGHWTSNEQYF; CDR3 DNA: TGCAGCGTTGGCCACTGGACTTCTAACGAGCAGTACTTC
clone size: NA; V gene: TRBV19; D gene: TRBD1; J gene: TRBJ2-7; CDR3 protein: CASSQDRAREQYF; CDR3 DNA: TGTGCCAGTAGCCAGGACAGGGCCAGGGAGCAGTACTTC
clone size: NA; V gene: TRBV4-1; D gene: TRBD2; J gene: TRBJ2-1; CDR3 protein: CASSQAFGLAGGREQFF; CDR3 DNA: TGCGCCAGCAGCCAAGCGTTTGGTCTAGCGGGAGGACGTGAGCAGTTCTTC
clone size: NA; V gene: TRBV30; D gene: NA; J gene: TRBJ1-5; CDR3 protein: CAWSRTRGPQHF; CDR3 DNA: TGTGCCTGGAGCCGAACCAGGGGGCCCCAGCATTTT
clone size: NA; V gene: TRBV7-8; D gene: NA; J gene: TRBJ1-5; CDR3 protein: CASSKGGGNSNQPQHF; CDR3 DNA: TGTGCCAGCAGCAAAGGGGGGGGGAATAGCAATCAGCCCCAGCATTTT
clone size: NA; V gene: TRBV29-1; D gene: TRBD2; J gene: TRBJ2-7; CDR3 protein: CSVDRLAGESYEQYF; CDR3 DNA: TGCAGCGTTGACCGACTAGCGGGGGAGTCCTACGAGCAGTACTTC